This TCR beta chain was profiled in a study of T-cell memory formation after mild COVID-19 (dated by TCRdb to the early 2020s). A note on the overall study: Most TCR sequence clusters were specific to one of the two donors. Longitudinal TCRalpha and TCRbeta repertoire sequencing tracked T-cell clones expanding and contracting after mild COVID-19 in two donors. The cohort comprised two young, previously healthy adult volunteers, one female and one male.

Ficoll-Paque density gradient centrifugation was the method used to isolate PBMCs. This clonotype was seen more than once but under ten times. The target of this receptor is not known. No base quality information exists; no much larger clone differs at one position. On the study overall, not on this receptor specifically: SARS-CoV-2 specificity was not confirmed for the second-wave clones peaking on day 37. From day 15 to 85, contracting clones showed balanced CD4/CD8 phenotypes, whereas a second wave of clones that expanded from day 15 to 37 leaned towards CD4+. Some responding clones were found in pre-infection memory, which suggests that pre-existing cross-reactive memory T cells took part in the SARS-CoV-2 response. Only a couple of mild cases were covered in the study, and larger cohorts including severe cases with pre-infection samples were considered necessary. Contracting CD4+ clones appeared mostly in the CM and EM memory subsets, whereas CD8+ clones were enriched in EMRA.

Sequencer: Illumina NovaSeq 6000. TCRalpha and TCRbeta cDNA libraries were built by 5'RACE with constant-segment primers, adding sample barcodes and unique molecular identifiers. RNA was extracted from every sample with Trizol reagent. Libraries were amplified in two PCR steps, with a second sample barcode and Illumina TruSeq adapters added in the second step. The libraries were sequenced on an Illumina NovaSeq using 2 x 150 bp paired-end reads. As for the original processing: Reads were demultiplexed and collapsed into UMI-guided consensus sequences with migec v1.2.7. With mixcr v2.1.11, UMI consensuses were aligned to TRA and TRB V and J templates and assembled into clonotypes. Clonotypes were classified as expanded or contracted when called significant by both edgeR and NoisET, with noise models trained on biological replicates. edgeR calls used a false discovery rate-adjusted p below 0.01 and a log2 fold-change threshold of 1. As an exploratory analysis of dynamics, PCA with hierarchical clustering was applied to max-normalized trajectories of the 1000 most abundant clonotypes. Each responding clone was given a CD4 or CD8 phenotype based on the CD4+ and CD8+ repertoires, which had been sequenced separately. Clones were called with MiXCR by TCRdb after fastp trimmed the public reads at Q25, and only in-frame beta chains were retained. Each CDR3 protein appears once, grouped with its most common genes and DNA. The V and J calls here are based on TCRdb, not the publication. This sample holds about 210,000 distinct CDR3 sequences; approximately 30% were observed only once. The top ten hold about an eighth of the sample.

This TCR came from an adult woman who had mild COVID-19 (a few samples of this study predate the infection). The sample titles of this study are shuffled in the database, so cell type and time point are left out; the donor was told from shared clones. Specimen: PBMCs or a T cell subset sorted from them (not recorded which).

DNA sequence: TGTGCCAGTAGTGGACAGGGCGCGGATAGCAATCAGCCCCAGCATTTT. Its protein product is CASSGQGADSNQPQHF. The chain was built from TRBV19 and TRBJ1-5; TRBD1 matches 8 bases in the middle. From a lookup of the germline V gene (reference sequence), CDR1 and CDR2 are LNHDA and SQIVND. The V end gives up 5 bases and the J end 0 bases, leaving 6 bases in the junction not matched to a gene. The CDR3 spans 16 residues, from the cysteine through the phenylalanine. The entry retains the CDR3 DNA only, 48 bases that are in frame from base 1.